Sequencing of this TCR beta chain was carried out in a study of T cell responses to AZD1222 COVID-19 vaccine. Study-wide findings and caveats: Clonal diversity was possibly underestimated; the donors were predominantly white British and more often female.

Details on this clone: Antigen specificity is unknown. One end of the junction fails to match germline, which may point to a read error.

CDR3 size: 15 residues. Germline V gene lookup returns CDR1 SSHAT and CDR2 FNYEAQ (reference sequence). Assay: immunoSEQ multiplex PCR; the TCRdb copy retains only in-frame clones and omits some. The sample holds 110,000 to 150,000 clones, around 92% seen once. The starting material was peripheral blood, obtained after recovery from COVID-19. The chain uses TRBV7-7 and TRBJ2-2; 8 bases match TRBD2. The sequence was collected from an adult who had recovered from COVID-19. CDR3 amino acids: CASSSGLVGTGELFF. CDR3 bases: TGTGCTAGCAGCTCGGGACTAGTCGGCACCGGGGAGCTGTTTTTT. The full variable domain, completed using reference TRBV7-7 and TRBJ2-2, is GAGVSQSPRYKVTKRGQDVTLRCDPISSHATLYWYQQALGQGPEFLTYFNYEAQPDKSGLPSDRFSAERPEGSISTLTIQRTEQRDSAMYRCASSSGLVGTGELFFGEGSRLTVL.